The 13 T cell receptor beta chains reported below all come from one sample, sequenced in a study of shared T cell receptors in the human thymus. The repertoire was sequenced with immunoSEQ multiplex PCR; TCRdb's copy has only in-frame clones and lacks some. Among around 340,000 clones listed, more than 85% were seen once. The material sequenced was thymocytes. The receptors stem from a human donor.

The chain combines TRBV28 with TRBJ2-2; D gene uncertain. The CDR3 has 15 residues. Germline CDR1 is MDHEN and CDR2 is SYDVKM. Trimming left V 3 bases short and J 4 bases short, with 12 bases between. The CDR3 DNA reads as TGTGCCAGCAGTTTTCACGGTCCGGCCACCGGGGAGCTGTTTTTT. It translates to CASSFHGPATGELFF.

This clone was seen just once. V and J are TRBV14 and TRBJ2-7; 8 bases are a match to TRBD1. The length of the CDR3 is 17 residues. The germline CDR1 and CDR2 sequences are SGHDN and FVKESK. The V gene end was trimmed by 0 bases and the J gene end by 5 bases; junction bases not matched to a gene: 12. CDR3 coding DNA: TGTGCCAGCAGCCAAGAAGAGGGGAGACAGGGGTACAACGAGCAGTACTTC. Its translation is CASSQEEGRQGYNEQYF.

Here the CDR3 DNA reads TGTGCCAGCAGCTTAGCTGGGGAGCCCAATGGAAACACCATATATTTT. Its translation: CASSLAGEPNGNTIYF. The J gene is TRBJ1-3, the V gene TRBV11-2, with D unclear. Deletions cut 1 base from V and 3 bases from J, with 13 bases between. The V gene's germline CDR1 is SGHAT and CDR2 FQNNGV. CDR3 size: 16 residues.

The V call is TRBV4-1, the J call TRBJ2-5; D might be TRBD2 (6 bases). The V end was cut by 0 bases, the J end by 3 bases, with 17 bases between. Germline V gene data show CDR1 as MGHRA and CDR2 as YSYEKL. The CDR3 length is 17 residues. Here the CDR3 DNA reads TGCGCCAGCAGCCAAGATGGCCGCGGGAAACCTAAAGAGACCCAGTACTTC. Amino acid sequence: CASSQDGRGKPKETQYF.

This clone occurred a few times. This sample also contains other DNA sequences that code for the same CDR3. V usage is TRBV27 and J usage is TRBJ2-7; D ambiguous. The CDR3 spans 11 residues. CDR1 and CDR2 (germline): MNHEY, SMNVEV (reference sequence). Trimming left V 6 bases short and J 3 bases short, with 6 bases between. CDR3 in DNA: TGTGCCAGCAGGCCCGTCTACGAGCAGTACTTC. Its translation: CASRPVYEQYF.

The chain carries TRBV21-1 and TRBJ2-4; TRBD2, the table's D call, lacks a check against the DNA. TRBV21-1 counts as a pseudogene. The CDR3 is 23 residues long. Here the CDR3 reads CASSRFSTAAVPPSKHFKNIQYF. Here the CDR3 DNA reads TGTGCCAGCAGCCGGTTTAGCACGGCAGCGGTCCCACCCTCAAAACATTTTAAAAACATTCAGTACTTC.

The chain carries TRBV28 and TRBJ1-5, with TRBD1 as a possible D gene (6 bases). Germline lookup yields CDR1 MDHEN and CDR2 SYDVKM. Trimming removed 5 bases at V and 4 bases at J, with 15 bases between. The CDR3 runs 15 residues. CDR3 amino acids: CASSLSGGPNQPQHF. The CDR3 DNA is TGTGCCAGCAGTCTCTCGGGGGGCCCAAATCAGCCCCAGCATTTT.

The V and J genes are TRBV4-2 and TRBJ2-3, with D perhaps matching TRBD2 (6 bases). V lost 0 bases and J 14 bases, leaving 15 bases between the germline ends. This CDR3 spans 13 amino acids. Germline CDR1 LGHNA, CDR2 YNFKEQ. In nucleotides, the CDR3 is TGTGCCAGCAGCCAAGATTTAGCGGCCGCGAGGTATTTT. This gives the protein CASSQDLAAARYF.

Here the CDR3 reads CASSLSVVANTGELFF. DNA for the CDR3: TGCGCCAGCAGTTTGTCGGTGGTCGCTAACACCGGGGAGCTGTTTTTT. This chain joins TRBV5-1 and TRBJ2-2; no firm D call. The length of the CDR3 is 16 residues. Germline values: CDR1 SGHRS, CDR2 YFSETQ. The V and J ends lost 5 bases and 2 bases respectively, with 16 bases between them.

The rearrangement uses TRBV27 and TRBJ1-5; the match to TRBD1 covers 7 bases. Germline lookup yields CDR1 MNHEY and CDR2 SMNVEV (reference sequence). This CDR3 is built from 15 residues. J was trimmed by 0 bases and V by 2 bases; bases with no gene match: 1. CDR3 in DNA: TGTGCCAGCAGTTTAACAGGGGTTAGCAATCAGCCCCAGCATTTT. Amino acids: CASSLTGVSNQPQHF.

This chain connects TRBV19 to TRBJ1-5, with 7 bases identical to TRBD1. J was trimmed by 1 base and V by 7 bases; bases with no gene match: 7. Germline CDR1 reads LNHDA; CDR2 reads SQIVND (reference sequence). The CDR3 totals 15 residues. The CDR3 nucleotides are TGTGCCAGTACCTGGGACAGTAGGAGCAATCAGCCCCAGCATTTT. Its protein product is CASTWDSRSNQPQHF. Filled out from reference TRBV19 and TRBJ1-5, the complete variable domain reads DGGITQSPKYLFRKEGQNVTLSCEQNLNHDAMYWYRQDPGQGLRLIYYSQIVNDFQKGDIAEGYSVSREKKESFPLTVTSAQKNPTAFYLCASTWDSRSNQPQHFGDGTRLSIL.

This sequence joins TRBV7-2 and TRBJ2-7, with TRBD1 matching 9 bases. The CDR3 spans 19 residues. Germline assignment: CDR1 SGHTA and CDR2 FQGNSA. J was trimmed by 4 bases and V by 1 base; bases with no gene match: 17. This CDR3 reads CASSLVGLRADRGAYEQYF. CDR3 bases: TGTGCCAGCAGCTTAGTCGGTTTACGGGCGGACAGGGGTGCGTACGAGCAGTACTTC.

This clone showed up just a few times. The chain uses TRBV7-9 and TRBJ2-7; 7 nucleotides match TRBD1. CDR1 and CDR2 from the germline V gene are SEHNR and FQNEAQ (reference sequence). Trimming removed 0 bases from V and 6 bases from J; junction bases left unmatched: 5. The CDR3 consists of 14 residues. The CDR3 DNA follows: TGTGCCAGCAGCTTAGCAGGGGGCGCGGGCGAGCAGTACTTC. Translated: CASSLAGGAGEQYF.